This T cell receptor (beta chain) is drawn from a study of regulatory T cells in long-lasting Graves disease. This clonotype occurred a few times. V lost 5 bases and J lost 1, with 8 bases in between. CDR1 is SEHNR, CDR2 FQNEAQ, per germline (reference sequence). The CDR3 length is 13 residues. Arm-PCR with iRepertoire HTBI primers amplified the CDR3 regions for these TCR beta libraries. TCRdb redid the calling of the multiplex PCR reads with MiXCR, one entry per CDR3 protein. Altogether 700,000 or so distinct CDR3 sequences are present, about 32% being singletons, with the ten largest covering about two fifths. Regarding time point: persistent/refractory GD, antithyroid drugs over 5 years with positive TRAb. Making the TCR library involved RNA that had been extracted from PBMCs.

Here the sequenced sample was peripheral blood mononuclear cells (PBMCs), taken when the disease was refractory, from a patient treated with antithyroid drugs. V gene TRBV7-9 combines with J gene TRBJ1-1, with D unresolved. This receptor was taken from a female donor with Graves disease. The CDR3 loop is CASSRSSNTEAFF. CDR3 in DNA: TGTGCCAGCAGCCGAAGCTCGAACACTGAAGCTTTCTTT.